This T cell receptor beta chain stems from a study of molecular identifiers for immune sequencing clone quantification. TCRdb re-derived calls from the PCR reads in MiXCR, one entry per CDR3 protein. The sample includes more than 450,000 distinct CDR3 sequences, around 25% of them seen just once. Trimming left V 4 bases short and J 2 bases short, with 12 bases between. The V gene's germline CDR1 is SQVTM and CDR2 ANQGSEA. There are 13 residues in the CDR3. To note about this clonotype: Its antigen is not known.

Study-wide findings and caveats: Clonotypes topping 20 RNA copies carried over 98% of effector molecules but under 1% of naive ones.

A CD8+CD4-CCR7+CD45RA+ gate was used to sort naive CD8 T cells. The TCR sequence derives from a human donor in good health. Some libraries in this study had Jurkat cell RNA spiked in. The V gene is TRBV29-1, the J gene TRBJ2-7; D uncertain. The sequencing sample was made of naive CD8+ T cells from blood, with Jurkat cell RNA spiked in. Indicated subset: FACS-sorted CD8+CD4-CCR7+CD45RA+ naive T cells. CDR3 in DNA: TGCAGCGTTGTTTTATCGCTGACCTACGAGCAGTACTTC. This codes for CSVVLSLTYEQYF.